The clone carrying this T cell receptor (beta chain) is a singleton in its sample. Its antigen is still unknown. The germline V gene encodes CDR1 DFQATT and CDR2 SNEGSKA (reference sequence). Between the trimmed V and J ends, which lost 6 bases and 9 bases, there was a span of 12 bases. The CDR3 runs 11 residues. TCRdb used MiXCR to reprocess the reads, holding one entry per CDR3 protein. In the table there are around 77,000 distinct CDR3 sequences, 20% to 25% of which are singletons. The entry originates in a study of T cell repertoires in cytomegalovirus infection. Study at large: Recently identified HLA-C-restricted CMV epitopes and well-studied HLA-B-restricted CMV epitopes were used by the study. Public signatures in TCR beta pointed to CMV infection and matching HLA type. Study observations and caveats: There were HLA-C-restricted CMV-specific TCR beta clonotypes dominating the ex vivo response. Of the TCR beta families, the public ones yielded a cumulative frequency that identified carriers of CMV plus the relevant HLA.

This sample comprised CD8+ T cells from cultured PBMCs, obtained from culture after CMV antigen stimulation. The TCR sequence derives from a human donor in good health (CMV status not recorded). Some clones in this sample may be carry-over from other donors' samples. This sequence joins TRBV20-1 and TRBJ2-1; D gene ambiguous. Here the CDR3 reads CSAPLDGEQFF. The CDR3 region has the DNA TGCAGTGCGCCGCTAGACGGTGAGCAGTTCTTC.